This TCR beta chain was observed in a study of regulatory T cells in long-lasting Graves disease (dated by TCRdb to the early 2020s). For the study in its entirety: Newly diagnosed Graves' disease patients had taken antithyroid drugs for less than 3 months. Peripheral blood TCR sequencing and RNA sequencing compared persistent Graves' disease patients with newly diagnosed Graves' disease patients. The study was registered as a clinical trial and conducted in China. A total of 33 samples were covered by TCR sequencing, comprising roughly 13 persistent and roughly 20 newly diagnosed Graves' disease patients.

The library was made by multiplex PCR. The instrument given in TCRdb is Illumina HiSeq 4000. iRepertoire HTBI primers and Arm-PCR amplification of CDR3 regions were used to construct TCR beta libraries. PCR products were gel purified before sequencing. Turning to the authors' computational methods: A total of some 60 TRBV and 14 TRBJ segments were identified across samples and were used for gene usage analysis of CDR3 amino acid clonotypes. COPE and FqMerger were used to merge the filtered high-quality paired reads into contigs. BLAST was used to align contigs to the IMGT TRBV, TRBD and TRBJ reference genes, and CDR3 was defined following IMGT. Highly expanded clones were defined as clonotypes with a frequency above 0.1%. Repertoire diversity was measured by Shannon entropy, and V-J evenness by the Gini coefficient. Public clonotypes were defined as clonotypes shared by more than one individual. TCRdb took the public reads, trimmed them with fastp at Q25, ran MiXCR for clone calling and kept in-frame beta chains. Entries are consolidated by CDR3 protein sequence, retaining the most common genes and DNA. The V and J calls reflect TCRdb's pipeline rather than the authors' work. Present in this sample are 400,000 to 500,000 distinct CDR3 sequences, 15% of which were seen just once. The top ten clones comprise about 8% of the sample.

According to the study, the label for this sample's time point signals: newly diagnosed GD, antithyroid drugs for less than 3 months. RNA was extracted from PBMCs in TRIzol for both TCR sequencing and RNA sequencing. The diagnosis of Graves' disease was made according to American Thyroid Association guidelines. Recruitment of patients was carried out at an endocrinology department in Xi'an, China. From each patient, approximately 10 milliliters of peripheral blood was collected into an EDTA anticoagulant tube. Ficoll Paque Plus density gradient separation was used to isolate PBMCs, and no further T cell sorting was done. An Agilent 2100 Bioanalyzer and agarose gel were used to check RNA quality, while a NanoDrop 2000 measured RNA concentration. Study-wide conclusions, independent of this receptor: Persistent disease showed preferential use of TRBV28, TRBJ1-2 and TRBJ2-5, whereas newly diagnosed disease favored TRBV20-1 and TRBJ2-1. As a limitation, the authors acknowledged that the small sample size may reduce accuracy. A larger number of public clonotypes was shared among persistent patients (over 2,500) than among newly diagnosed patients (roughly 980). Compared with newly diagnosed patients, patients with persistent Graves' disease had lower TCR Shannon entropy and fewer highly expanded clones, which suggests clonal expansion. Only the TCR beta chain was sequenced and analyzed. Because the primary lesion, thyroid tissue, could not be accessed, the study looked at peripheral blood alone.

Ten or more counts support this clonotype. Its antigen is unknown. No base qualities exist here, and no much larger clone lies one base off it. Taken from cysteine to phenylalanine, the CDR3 has 13 residues. Of the read, only the CDR3 DNA is kept; its 39 bases are in frame from base 1. V was cut back by 1 base and J by 5 bases, leaving a gap of 12 bases between them. For CDR1 and CDR2, the germline V gene (reference sequence) lists DFQATT and SNEGSKA. These data were likewise used in another study, on T cells in Graves' hyperthyroidism and ophthalmopathy. As described in the second report: Stable Graves' hyperthyroidism was defined as the absence of progression to ophthalmopathy over 18 months of follow-up. Hyperthyroidism patients were newly diagnosed, with disease duration under 2 months, and aged 18 to 65 years. The study excluded patients with uncontrolled infections, other autoimmune diseases, pregnancy or lactation. Diagnoses were based on clinical symptoms, serum thyroxine and TRAb, thyroid ultrasound and orbital computed tomography. The first round of RT-PCR for the TCR CDR3 was performed with the HTBI primer set and the Qiagen OneStep RT-PCR kit. Most expanded thyroid clonotypes (frequency above 0.001) were also found in blood, which suggests that blood repertoires may mirror thyroid immune responses. Ophthalmopathy was separated from stable hyperthyroidism by a 13 V-J signature model, with approximately 85% sensitivity and just over 81% specificity obtained in cross-validation and 80%/75% obtained in testing. During validation, the model predicted progression to ophthalmopathy a median of roughly six months ahead of onset, with more than 55% sensitivity and 72% to 80% specificity. To identify TCR V-J signatures that set the groups apart, the researchers used a discovery cohort of about a hundred patients, made up of under 50 with Graves' ophthalmopathy and 57 with stable Graves' hyperthyroidism. Prospective prediction of ophthalmopathy was tested in an independent validation cohort consisting of 18 hyperthyroidism patients and more than 15 patients who later progressed to ophthalmopathy. The roughly 100 discovery patients were divided at random into training and test sets in a 7:3 ratio. In about 6 Graves' hyperthyroidism patients, the study also compared T-cell repertoires from thyroid tissue with T-cell repertoires from blood. Once sampling was done, hyperthyroidism patients were given methimazole at a starting dose of 30 mg daily, whereas ophthalmopathy patients were given high-dose intravenous methylprednisolone. Libraries were constructed in a second round of multiplex PCR, after which size selection and purification were carried out. Sequencing of the libraries was done on an Illumina HiSeq2000 using paired-end 100 bp reads. SOAPnuke was used to process the raw data, with reads discarded if the reads contained adapters or uncalled bases, had a mean Phred below 15, or lacked an exact constant-primer or identifier match. High-quality paired reads were merged with COPE v1.2.5, and unique nucleotide sequences were defined as clonotypes. MiTCR v1.1 was used to align clonotypes to the IMGT TRBV, TRBD and TRBJ reference segments. Analysis was restricted to V-J combinations with a frequency above 0.0001, which covered approximately 99% of repertoires. The TCS score was defined as F50 (clonal expansion) divided by E x V (chaos), with BLOSUM62-based TCRdist calculated between CDR3 peptides within each V-J. Welch's t-statistics and random forest reduced roughly 540 V-J features to 13, which were used in a naive Bayes classifier (R e1071). Sample size was not statistically predetermined, and investigators were not blinded to group allocation. TCR Vbeta CDR3 sequencing of 130 to 150 peripheral blood samples (over 40 ophthalmopathy, 75 to 85 hyperthyroidism and roughly 17 progressor patients) is reported in the paper.

Sequenced material: peripheral blood mononuclear cells (PBMCs), taken at new diagnosis, from a patient treated with antithyroid drugs. The clonotype was recovered from a woman between 40 and 55 years old with Graves disease. Donor details come from another sample of the same person, matched by shared clones. Here the chain combines TRBV20-1 and TRBJ2-7, with the D gene uncertain. The nucleotide sequence is TGCAGTGCTAGAGGTCCCGGCGGAGACGAGCAGTACTTC. It specifies CSARGPGGDEQYF.